This TCR beta chain was identified in a study of graft-versus-host responses after intestinal transplantation. In the study overall: Recipients across the board were started on anti-thymocyte globulin induction, then kept on tacrolimus and steroids for about 3 years.

Libraries were prepared by immunoSEQ multiplex PCR; TCRdb keeps only in-frame clonotypes and omits some of them. The sample holds roughly 56,000 clones; under 95% are singletons and the top ten take 2.7%. Germline assignment: CDR1 LNHNV and CDR2 YYDKDF (reference sequence). The CDR3 is made up of 14 amino acids. Unmatched junction bases numbered 3, after V lost 5 bases and J lost 2 bases. Comments on this clone: The antigen is not known.

Findings and caveats of the study: GvH clones were found in recipient marrow; some appeared first in ileum or blood.

This sample comprised PBMCs, obtained roughly 120 days after intestinal transplantation. The clonotype was recovered from a human patient who received an intestinal transplant, so some T cells may come from the graft donor. The rearrangement links TRBV15 to TRBJ2-7, with 10 positions matching TRBD1. The DNA of the CDR3 is TGTGCCACCAGCCGGGGACAGGGGACCTACGAGCAGTACTTC. Translated: CATSRGQGTYEQYF.